Presented here are 9 T cell receptor beta chains from one specimen sequenced in a study of blood T cell repertoires in COVID-19. Assay used: immunoSEQ multiplex PCR; TCRdb lists only in-frame clones, some missing. Altogether about 240,000 clones are present, 82% being singletons, with the ten largest covering around 8%. The sample consisted of peripheral blood. The source is a woman of 80 years or more with COVID-19, enrolled during active disease.

Concerning this clone: Within the sample, other DNA sequences also encode this same CDR3. The chain combines TRBV28 with TRBJ1-2; D is unresolved. The CDR3 is 12 residues long. V was clipped by 3 bases and J by 8 bases, with 10 bases between them. Germline lookup yields CDR1 MDHEN and CDR2 SYDVKM. The DNA of the CDR3 is TGTGCCAGCAGTTTCCGGGGTAACGGCTACACCTTC. Protein product: CASSFRGNGYTF.

For the CDR3, the DNA is TGTGCCAGCAGCTTGTCCGGGACAATGAACACTGAAGCTTTCTTT. This encodes CASSLSGTMNTEAFF. The chain uses TRBV7-2 and TRBJ1-1, with D perhaps TRBD1 (6 bases). Germline V CDR1 and CDR2: SGHTA, FQGNSA. Trimming took 3 bases from V and 0 from J, leaving 11 bases between them. There are 15 residues in the CDR3.

This chain uses TRBV7-3 with TRBJ2-5, with 9 bases identical to TRBD2. This CDR3 has 18 residues. The V gene end was trimmed by 1 base and the J gene end by 4 bases; junction bases not matched to a gene: 13. Looked up from germline, CDR1 is SGHTA and CDR2 is FQGTGA. The CDR3 nucleotides read TGTGCCAGCAGCTTAAAAGGCCGAGCGAGCGGGGGGCCAGAGACCCAGTACTTC. This encodes CASSLKGRASGGPETQYF.

A note on this clone: This same CDR3 is encoded by further DNA sequences in the sample. The rearrangement joins TRBV5-1 to TRBJ1-1; D remains unclear. The CDR3 spans 12 residues. From germline, CDR1 is SGHRS and CDR2 YFSETQ. Trimming took 0 bases from V and 6 from J, leaving 6 bases between them. The CDR3 region has the DNA TGCGCCAGCAGCTTGGCAGGTTCTGAAGCTTTCTTT. Translating gives CASSLAGSEAFF. The variable domain in full, completed from reference TRBV5-1 and TRBJ1-1, reads KAGVTQTPRYLIKTRGQQVTLSCSPISGHRSVSWYQQTPGQGLQFLFEYFSETQRNKGNFPGRFSGRQFSNSRSEMNVSTLELGDSALYLCASSLAGSEAFFGQGTRLTVV.

V usage is TRBV18 and J usage is TRBJ1-1; 7 positions match TRBD1. The trim removed 3 bases at V and 8 bases at J, leaving 6 bases unmatched. The CDR3 loop spans 13 amino acids. The germline V gene has CDR1 KGHSH and CDR2 LQKENI. The CDR3, as DNA: TGTGCCAGCTCACCGCTTGGACAGGTCGAAGCTTTCTTT. Translation gives CASSPLGQVEAFF.

This clone was detected only once. This sequence joins TRBV2 and TRBJ1-3; D is uncertain. Deletions cut 5 bases from V and 4 bases from J, with 6 bases between. This CDR3 spans 12 amino acids. Germline V gives CDR1 SNHLY, CDR2 FYNNEI. CDR3 loop: CASSMAGNTIYF. The CDR3 nucleotides read TGTGCCAGCAGTATGGCCGGAAACACCATATATTTT. Supplemented by reference TRBV2 and TRBJ1-3, the full variable domain reads EPEVTQTPSHQVTQMGQEVILRCVPISNHLYFYWYRQILGQKVEFLVSFYNNEISEKSEIFDDQFSVERPDGSNFTLKIRSTKLEDSAMYFCASSMAGNTIYFGEGSWLTVV.

The chain couples TRBV15 to TRBJ1-1, with no clear D. The ends were cut back, 0 bases at V and 4 bases at J, with 9 bases in the middle. The CDR3 is made up of 14 amino acids. Germline CDR1 is LNHNV and CDR2 is YYDKDF (reference sequence). The CDR3 bases are TGTGCCACCAGCAGAGATGTAAGGAGCACTGAAGCTTTCTTT. Protein: CATSRDVRSTEAFF. Full variable domain (missing parts from reference TRBV15 and TRBJ1-1): DAMVIQNPRYQVTQFGKPVTLSCSQTLNHNVMYWYQQKSSQAPKLLFHYYDKDFNNEADTPDNFQSRRPNTSFCFLDIRSPGLGDTAMYLCATSRDVRSTEAFFGQGTRLTVV.

This clone was seen just once. This chain joins TRBV15 and TRBJ1-3, with a tentative D call TRBD1 (5 bases). This CDR3 contains 15 residues. Germline-derived CDR1 and CDR2 are LNHNV and YYDKDF (reference sequence). The V gene lost 5 bases and the J gene lost 0 bases, with 11 bases spanning the gap. In nucleotides, the CDR3 is TGTGCCACCAGCGGGGCCATGCTCTCTGGAAACACCATATATTTT. Its protein product is CATSGAMLSGNTIYF.

This chain joins TRBV7-9 and TRBJ2-2; TRBD2 is a possible D gene (6 bases). The V and J ends lost 6 bases and 0 bases respectively, with 14 bases between them. CDR3 size: 16 residues. CDR1 and CDR2 from the germline V gene are SEHNR and FQNEAQ (reference sequence). CDR3 in DNA: TGTGCCAGCAGTCACAGGCGGGGAACGAACACCGGGGAGCTGTTTTTT. The encoded protein is CASSHRRGTNTGELFF.